The rows below give T cell receptor beta chains drawn from one sample of a study of response to subunit inactivated influenza vaccine. TCRdb re-derived calls from the RT-PCR reads in MiXCR, one entry per CDR3 protein. The table has almost 250,000 distinct CDR3 sequences, 12% seen once; the top ten hold less than 8.5%. Sample: non-naive T cells sorted from PBMCs, taken 14 to 15 days before vaccination. These receptors originate from a man aged 45 to 65 who received an inactivated influenza vaccine. CDR3s include the opening cysteine and the closing phenylalanine or tryptophan. Each record gives: V gene, clone size, J gene, D gene, CDR3 DNA, CDR3 protein. D genes are given only for firm matches. Only part of the rows carry a size: once, few, many, or a class if the clone is expanded.

TRBV7-2	.	TRBJ1-5	.	TGTGCCAGCAGCTTAGCGCAGGGACATCTGGATCCCCAGCATTTT	CASSLAQGHLDPQHF
TRBV27	.	TRBJ1-5	TRBD1	TGTGCCAGCAGTCCCGGGACAGGGGGCAATCAGCCCCAGCATTTT	CASSPGTGGNQPQHF
TRBV4-2	.	TRBJ2-3	.	TGTGCCAGCAGCCAAGGTTTCGGTGCAGGCATATTCACAGATACGCAGTATTTT	CASSQGFGAGIFTDTQYF
TRBV7-7	few	TRBJ2-5	.	TGTGCCAGCAGCTTAGGGGTGGGAGTAAGGGAGACCCAGTACTTC	CASSLGVGVRETQYF
TRBV3-1	many	TRBJ1-1	.	TGTGCCAGCAGCCAAGGTAGACAGTTGAACACTGAAGCTTTCTTT	CASSQGRQLNTEAFF
TRBV20-1	many	TRBJ2-7	.	TGCAGTGCTAGAGATAAAGCGAGGACCTACGAGCAGTACTTC	CSARDKARTYEQYF
TRBV12-3/TRBV12-4	many	TRBJ2-1	TRBD2	TGTGCCAGCGGCCAGCGGGGGGGCAGGAATGAGCAGTTCTTC	CASGQRGGRNEQFF
TRBV11-2	.	TRBJ2-3	TRBD2	TGTGCCAGCAGCTTATCTCCAGTAAGACTAGCGGCTAGCACAGATACGCAGTATTTT	CASSLSPVRLAASTDTQYF
TRBV20-1	.	TRBJ2-7	TRBD2	TGCAGTGCCACCACGACTAGCGGGAGAGGCGAGCAGTACTTC	CSATTTSGRGEQYF
TRBV19	many	TRBJ2-1	TRBD1	TGTGCCAGTAGTACGGGACAGGTAATGATCAATGAGCAGTTCTTC	CASSTGQVMINEQFF
TRBV20-1	few	TRBJ1-1	.	TGCAGTGCTAGAGCCTCAGGGTGGAAGTGGACTGAAGCTTTCTTT	CSARASGWKWTEAFF
TRBV7-9	few	TRBJ1-1	TRBD1	TGTGCCAGCAGCCACACAGGGGGCACTGAAGCTTTCTTT	CASSHTGGTEAFF
TRBV5-1	many	TRBJ2-1	.	TGCGCCAGCAGCGGGGGATTGGCGACAACGGGGAATGAGCAGTTCTTC	CASSGGLATTGNEQFF
TRBV11-1	few	TRBJ2-5	TRBD1	TGTGCCAGCAGCCACAGGGACAGGGCAGGAGAGACCCAGTACTTC	CASSHRDRAGETQYF
TRBV6-6	.	TRBJ1-6	.	TGTGCCAGCAGCTCCCAGACGGTTCAACCCCTCCACTTT	CASSSQTVQPLHF
TRBV7-9	.	TRBJ2-3	TRBD1	TGTGCCAGCAGCTCGGACAGGCAGTCAGATACGCAGTATTTT	CASSSDRQSDTQYF
TRBV18	many	TRBJ2-5	.	TGTGCCAGCTCACCACGGGGAGGAGAGACCCAGTACTTC	CASSPRGGETQYF
TRBV12-3/TRBV12-4	many	TRBJ2-2	.	TGTGCCAGCAGTTCCGCAGGGTCCCACACCGGGGAGCTGTTTTTT	CASSSAGSHTGELFF
TRBV5-1	many	TRBJ2-3	.	TGCGCCAGCAGCTTGAAGGGGGGTACAGATACGCAGTATTTT	CASSLKGGTDTQYF
TRBV6-1	.	TRBJ1-2	TRBD1	TGTGCCAGCAGACCACCGGGACAGGGGGCGGGAGGCTACACCTTC	CASRPPGQGAGGYTF
TRBV5-1	many	TRBJ2-1	.	TGCGCCAGCAGGGTAGGACACAATGAACAGTTCTTC	CASRVGHNEQFF
TRBV29-1	.	TRBJ2-1	.	TGCAGCGCTCAACCCGGGGACTACAATGAGCAGTTCTTC	CSAQPGDYNEQFF
TRBV6-1	few	TRBJ2-3	TRBD1	TGTGCCAGCAGAAGGGGGCAAGGCACAGATACGCAGTATTTT	CASRRGQGTDTQYF
TRBV10-3	few	TRBJ2-7	.	TGTGCCATCAGTGACACAGGGAAGTACGAGCAGTACTTC	CAISDTGKYEQYF
TRBV29-1	.	TRBJ2-1	TRBD2	TGCAGCGTTGAAGGGCAGCGGGAGGTATTCTGGGGGCAGTTCTTC	CSVEGQREVFWGQFF